These 23 T cell receptor beta chains share one sample of origin, sequenced in a study of blood T cell repertoires in COVID-19. TCRdb's copy holds only in-frame clones and misses some; the assay was immunoSEQ multiplex PCR. The repertoire holds 90,000 to 150,000 clones, with roughly 88% as singletons. The sequencing input was peripheral blood. The origin of the receptors is a woman aged 45-59 years with active or convalescent COVID-19.

This clone was seen just once. This chain links TRBV5-6 with TRBJ1-6; 10 nucleotides match TRBD1. The CDR3 is made up of 17 amino acids. V shed 2 bases and J 5 bases; nucleotides not matched to a gene: 7. Germline lookup yields CDR1 SGHDT and CDR2 YYEEEE. CDR3 bases: TGTGCCAGCAGCTTACGTTTCGGGACAGGGGATAATTCACCCCTCCACTTT. This sequence encodes CASSLRFGTGDNSPLHF.

V usage is TRBV5-6 and J usage is TRBJ2-2; 11 bases line up with TRBD1. Germline-derived CDR1 and CDR2 are SGHDT and YYEEEE. This CDR3 comprises 17 residues. J was trimmed by 5 bases and V by 6 bases; bases with no gene match: 12. DNA of the CDR3: TGTGCCAGCAACGAAGCGGGACAGGGGGAATTGACCGGGGAGCTGTTTTTT. This gives the protein CASNEAGQGELTGELFF.

J is TRBJ2-5 and V is TRBV12-3 or TRBV12-4, with 10 positions matching TRBD1. V trimming: 6 bases; J trimming: 5 bases; junction bases outside the gene matches: 3. The CDR3 loop spans 13 amino acids. The CDR3 nucleotides read TGTGCCAGCAGGGACAGGGGGGACGAGACCCAGTACTTC. It encodes CASRDRGDETQYF.

The gene calls are TRBV28 and TRBJ2-7, with 7 positions matching TRBD1. The V gene end was trimmed by 2 bases and the J gene end by 9 bases; junction bases not matched to a gene: 22. Germline V gives CDR1 MDHEN, CDR2 SYDVKM. CDR3 length: 18 amino acids. The CDR3 protein is CASSLIPVGTAKTAGQYF. Here the CDR3 DNA reads TGTGCCAGCAGTTTAATCCCCGTCGGGACAGCTAAAACCGCGGGGCAGTACTTC.

This chain links TRBV30 with TRBJ1-2; D is unresolved. The CDR3 totals 11 residues. CDR1 GTSNPN and CDR2 SVGIG come from the germline V gene (reference sequence). V lost 0 bases and J 7 bases, leaving 6 bases between the germline ends. The CDR3 sequence is CAWSVSFGYTF. The CDR3 DNA sequence: TGTGCCTGGAGTGTATCCTTTGGCTACACCTTC.

This clone has more than one count but fewer than ten. The chain has TRBV9 and TRBJ2-1, with D maybe TRBD2 (6 bases). V was shortened by 0 bases and J by 8 bases, with 18 bases between the two germline ends. Germline V CDR1 and CDR2: SGDLS, YYNGEE. There are 16 residues in the CDR3. The CDR3 spells CASSVEGESGLDEQFF. The CDR3 DNA reads as TGTGCCAGCAGCGTAGAAGGAGAGTCGGGACTCGATGAGCAGTTCTTC.

The chain's CDR3 is CASSLSLAPGDEQFF. CDR3 in DNA: TGTGCCAGCAGCTTATCCTTAGCTCCCGGGGATGAGCAGTTCTTC. The chain uses TRBV7-3 and TRBJ2-1, with D perhaps matching TRBD2 (5 bases). CDR3 length equals 15 residues. Germline CDR1 SGHTA, CDR2 FQGTGA. Trimming removed 2 bases at V and 8 bases at J, with 16 bases between.

This chain joins TRBV13 and TRBJ2-1; D possibly corresponds to TRBD1 (6 bases). Germline V gene data show CDR1 as PRHDT and CDR2 as FYEKMQ (reference sequence). V was trimmed by 4 bases and J by 10 bases, leaving 11 bases between them. The CDR3 runs 12 residues. CDR3 bases: TGTGCCAGCAGCTCTACCGGACAGGAGCAGTTCTTC. This codes for CASSSTGQEQFF.

This chain connects TRBV5-5 to TRBJ2-7; 9 bases match TRBD2. The V segment lost 4 bases and the J segment 0 bases; nucleotides outside the gene matches: 5. Germline V CDR1 and CDR2: SGHKS, YYEKEE (reference sequence). The CDR3 is made up of 15 amino acids. The CDR3 protein is CASSQVAGDSYEQYF. CDR3 in DNA: TGTGCCAGCAGCCAAGTAGCGGGAGACTCCTACGAGCAGTACTTC.

The chain joins TRBV27 to TRBJ2-5; perhaps TRBD2 as D (6 bases). This CDR3 spans 12 amino acids. Germline V CDR1 and CDR2: MNHEY, SMNVEV (reference sequence). V was trimmed by 10 bases and J by 5 bases, leaving 14 bases between them. In DNA form, the CDR3 reads TGTGCCACCTCACCGGAGGGGGAGACCCAGTACTTC. Amino acids: CATSPEGETQYF.

The rearrangement uses TRBV28 and TRBJ2-5; 9 bases are shared with TRBD1. Germline CDR1 is MDHEN and CDR2 is SYDVKM. The CDR3 sequence is 15 residues long. The junction had 6 bases not matched to a gene; V was cut back by 2 bases and J by 5 bases. The DNA for the CDR3 is TGTGCCAGCAGTTTAAGGACAGGGGCTGGGGAGACCCAGTACTTC. Its translation is CASSLRTGAGETQYF.

V usage is TRBV29-1 and J usage is TRBJ2-3, with a tentative D call TRBD1 (6 bases). The V end lost 4 bases, the J end lost 2 bases, and 19 bases lay between the germline ends. The germline CDR1 and CDR2 sequences are SQVTM and ANQGSEA. The CDR3 runs to 16 residues. CDR3 coding DNA: TGCAGCGTTGTACATGGTAGGACAGCCAACACAGATACGCAGTATTTT. This sequence encodes CSVVHGRTANTDTQYF.

The chain combines TRBV19 with TRBJ1-3; D might be TRBD1 (6 bases). V lost 5 bases and J lost 0, with 26 bases in between. This CDR3 contains 20 residues. Germline values: CDR1 LNHDA, CDR2 SQIVND (reference sequence). The CDR3 DNA reads as TGTGCCAGTAGTCACATATATCCCGGACAGACGACTGTCTCTGGAAACACCATATATTTT. It specifies CASSHIYPGQTTVSGNTIYF.

The chain carries TRBV3-1 (or the pseudogene TRBV3-2) and TRBJ2-1; TRBD2 is a possible D gene (7 bases). The CDR3 has 14 amino acids. Between the trimmed V and J ends, which lost 8 bases and 9 bases, there was a span of 20 bases. CDR1 is LGHDT, CDR2 YNNKEL, per germline (reference sequence). The CDR3 coding sequence is TGTGCCAGCTCTCAACGGGGGGCTACCGGTGAGCAGTTCTTC. Translation gives CASSQRGATGEQFF.

The V call is TRBV19, the J call TRBJ2-5; 8 bases are shared with TRBD2. Per germline, CDR1 LNHDA and CDR2 SQIVND (reference sequence). The CDR3 extends over 15 amino acids. The V and J ends lost 4 bases and 5 bases, in that order; junction bases with no gene match: 9. DNA of the CDR3: TGTGCCAGTAGTAGCCCTCGGGAGGGCGGCGAGACCCAGTACTTC. Encoded protein: CASSSPREGGETQYF.

This chain uses TRBV5-4 with TRBJ2-7, with D possibly TRBD2 on 5 matching bases. Germline CDR1 is SGHNT and CDR2 is YYREEE (reference sequence). Trimming shortened V by 1 base and J by 0 bases, and 20 bases separated the two germline ends. The CDR3 runs to 18 residues. The CDR3: CASSLYKGSGKTSYEQYF. The CDR3 coding sequence is TGTGCCAGCAGCTTGTACAAGGGCAGCGGAAAGACCTCCTACGAGCAGTACTTC. The full variable domain, in which reference TRBV5-4 and TRBJ2-7 provide the parts outside the CDR3, is ETGVTQSPTHLIKTRGQQVTLRCSSQSGHNTVSWYQQALGQGPQFIFQYYREEENGRGNFPPRFSGLQFPNYSSELNVNALELDDSALYLCASSLYKGSGKTSYEQYFGPGTRLTVT.

This chain links TRBV18 with TRBJ1-1; possible D gene TRBD1, 5 bases. Germline-derived CDR1 and CDR2 are KGHSH and LQKENI. Trimming took off 2 bases at V and 5 bases at J, with 18 bases between the two ends. The CDR3 spans 16 residues. CDR3 coding DNA: TGTGCCAGCTCACCAAGCTCTGGGGGGAGAGGGACTGAAGCTTTCTTT. Translating it yields CASSPSSGGRGTEAFF.

The chain recombines TRBV18 with TRBJ2-7; 7 bases are a match to TRBD2. Germline CDR1 is KGHSH and CDR2 is LQKENI. The V segment lost 2 bases and the J segment 5 bases; nucleotides outside the gene matches: 12. The CDR3 length is 16 residues. CDR3 sequence: CASSPIVGGSSHEQYF. As DNA, the CDR3 is TGTGCCAGCTCACCAATCGTGGGCGGGAGTTCCCACGAGCAGTACTTC.

This clone was seen only once. The chain employs TRBV2 and TRBJ2-1; 7 positions agree with TRBD2. V lost 8 bases, J lost 7 bases, and 2 bases stayed unmatched. Germline assignment: CDR1 SNHLY and CDR2 FYNNEI. This CDR3 has 11 residues. DNA for the CDR3: TGTGCCAGCGGACTAGTAAATGAGCAGTTCTTC. Encoded protein: CASGLVNEQFF.

The chain carries TRBV28 and TRBJ2-7; 10 bases agree with TRBD1. This CDR3 spans 15 amino acids. CDR1 and CDR2 (germline): MDHEN, SYDVKM. V lost 5 bases to trimming and J lost 4 bases; unmatched junction nucleotides: 8. CDR3 coding DNA: TGTGCCAGCAGTCCCCGGGACAGGGGTTTTTACGAGCAGTACTTC. This translates into CASSPRDRGFYEQYF.

This clone was detected only once. The rearrangement joins TRBV30 to TRBJ2-5; D uncertain. CDR3 size: 12 residues. The V end was cut by 4 bases, the J end by 3 bases, with 9 bases between. From germline, CDR1 is GTSNPN and CDR2 SVGIG (reference sequence). CDR3 loop: CAWTPVKETQYF. CDR3 in DNA: TGTGCCTGGACCCCAGTGAAAGAGACCCAGTACTTC.

The chain employs TRBV6-2 or TRBV6-3 and TRBJ1-3; unclear D gene. The CDR3 runs to 17 residues. V lost 0 bases, J lost 8 bases, and 20 bases lay in between. Looked up from germline, CDR1 is MNHEY and CDR2 is SVGEGT. CDR3 amino acids: CASSYSQAPGESYTIYF. The CDR3, as DNA: TGTGCCAGCAGTTACTCTCAGGCGCCCGGCGAAAGTTACACCATATATTTT.

The chain recombines TRBV28 with TRBJ2-7; D is possibly TRBD1 (5 bases). V was shortened by 6 bases and J by 3 bases, with 18 bases between the two germline ends. This CDR3 has 15 residues. Germline-derived CDR1 and CDR2 are MDHEN and SYDVKM. The CDR3 DNA is TGTGCCAGCAGCCGCGGCGGTCAGGGTAACTACGAGCAGTACTTC. Residues: CASSRGGQGNYEQYF.